The rows below give T cell receptor beta chains drawn from one sample of a study of blood T cell repertoires in COVID-19. Clones were read by immunoSEQ multiplex PCR, and TCRdb kept only the in-frame ones, dropping some. The sample contains fewer than 700,000 clones, 85% to 90% of which appear only once. The sequencing input was peripheral blood. The source is a woman in her forties or fifties with COVID-19, enrolled during active disease. The CDR3 runs from the conserved cysteine through the conserved F or W. A D gene is named only where the DNA matches it firmly. Size is omitted from some rows. Given values are once, few, many or a class for expanded clones.

j_call: TRBJ2-1
v_call: TRBV20-1
d_call: NA
clone_size: NA
cdr3_nt: TGCAGTGCTAGGCTACCAAATGAGCAGTTCTTC
cdr3_aa: CSARLPNEQFF

j_call: TRBJ2-7
v_call: TRBV29-1
d_call: NA
clone_size: few
cdr3_nt: TGCAGCACCCGCTCCGGGGACAACTCCTACGAGCAGTACTTC
cdr3_aa: CSTRSGDNSYEQYF

j_call: TRBJ1-4
v_call: TRBV5-1
d_call: NA
clone_size: NA
cdr3_nt: TGCGCCAGCAGCCCACTGGACAGCAGAAATGAAAAACTGTTTTTT
cdr3_aa: CASSPLDSRNEKLFF

j_call: TRBJ1-5
v_call: TRBV28
d_call: NA
clone_size: NA
cdr3_nt: TGTGCCAGCAGTTGGAGAGGTCGGCAGCCCCAGCATTTT
cdr3_aa: CASSWRGRQPQHF

j_call: TRBJ2-1
v_call: TRBV28
d_call: NA
clone_size: NA
cdr3_nt: TGTGCCAGCAGTCCCCCTTCCCCCGATGAGCAGTTCTTC
cdr3_aa: CASSPPSPDEQFF

j_call: TRBJ2-1
v_call: TRBV6-5
d_call: TRBD1
clone_size: NA
cdr3_nt: TGTGCCAGCAGTCGGACAGGCGAGCAGTTCTTC
cdr3_aa: CASSRTGEQFF

j_call: TRBJ2-7
v_call: TRBV5-4
d_call: NA
clone_size: NA
cdr3_nt: TGTGCCAGCAGCTCACCCGGGGTTGCCTACGAGCAGTACTTC
cdr3_aa: CASSSPGVAYEQYF

j_call: TRBJ1-1
v_call: TRBV9
d_call: NA
clone_size: NA
cdr3_nt: TGTGCCAGCAGTGAGACGGCGGATGGGGAAGCTTTCTTT
cdr3_aa: CASSETADGEAFF

j_call: TRBJ1-5
v_call: TRBV5-4
d_call: NA
clone_size: NA
cdr3_nt: TGTGCCAGCAGCTTGGGACTCGATCGCAATCAGCCCCAGCATTTT
cdr3_aa: CASSLGLDRNQPQHF

j_call: TRBJ2-1
v_call: TRBV19
d_call: NA
clone_size: NA
cdr3_nt: TGTGCCAGTAGTATACAGGGGGGAGGCTCCTACAATGAGCAGTTCTTC
cdr3_aa: CASSIQGGGSYNEQFF

j_call: TRBJ2-1
v_call: TRBV7-9
d_call: NA
clone_size: NA
cdr3_nt: TGTGCCAGCAGCTTAGGAAGGGGCCACAATGAGCAGTTCTTC
cdr3_aa: CASSLGRGHNEQFF

j_call: TRBJ1-3
v_call: TRBV5-6
d_call: NA
clone_size: NA
cdr3_nt: TGTGCCAGCAGCTGGTGGGCCTCCTCTGGAAACACCATATATTTT
cdr3_aa: CASSWWASSGNTIYF

j_call: TRBJ2-3
v_call: TRBV2
d_call: NA
clone_size: NA
cdr3_nt: TGTGCCAGCAGTGAAGGCGGGGTCACAGATACGCAGTATTTT
cdr3_aa: CASSEGGVTDTQYF

j_call: TRBJ1-1
v_call: TRBV5-5
d_call: TRBD1
clone_size: few
cdr3_nt: TGTGCCAGCAGCTTTGGCCCGGGACAGGGGGTGTGGAACACTGAAGCTTTCTTT
cdr3_aa: CASSFGPGQGVWNTEAFF

j_call: TRBJ1-5
v_call: TRBV9
d_call: TRBD1
clone_size: NA
cdr3_nt: TGTGCCAGCAGCCCAGGGGGCGGTCAGCCCCAGCATTTT
cdr3_aa: CASSPGGGQPQHF

j_call: TRBJ2-1
v_call: TRBV9
d_call: NA
clone_size: NA
cdr3_nt: TGTGCCAGCAGCGTAGCTGGAGGGGGGGCATCACTCAATGAGCAGTTCTTC
cdr3_aa: CASSVAGGGASLNEQFF

j_call: TRBJ2-2
v_call: TRBV29-1
d_call: TRBD1
clone_size: NA
cdr3_nt: TGCAGCGCCTTGGACAGGGGGAGGACCGGGGAGCTGTTTTTT
cdr3_aa: CSALDRGRTGELFF

j_call: TRBJ1-2
v_call: TRBV5-5
d_call: TRBD1
clone_size: NA
cdr3_nt: TGTGCCAGCAGCCTGGGACAGTCACCCCTCTTCTATGGCTACACCTTC
cdr3_aa: CASSLGQSPLFYGYTF

j_call: TRBJ1-1
v_call: TRBV30
d_call: NA
clone_size: few
cdr3_nt: TGTGCCTGGAGGGACAGCCCGAACACTGAAGCTTTCTTT
cdr3_aa: CAWRDSPNTEAFF

j_call: TRBJ2-3
v_call: TRBV12-1
d_call: NA
clone_size: NA
cdr3_nt: TGTGCCAGCAGCCCCCGTATCAAGCGGGGGGGAGCAGATACGCAGTATTTT
cdr3_aa: CASSPRIKRGGADTQYF

j_call: TRBJ2-1
v_call: TRBV30
d_call: TRBD2
clone_size: NA
cdr3_nt: TGTGCCTGGAGTGCGGCGGGGGTCGGTGAGCAGTTCTTC
cdr3_aa: CAWSAAGVGEQFF

j_call: TRBJ2-7
v_call: TRBV7-6
d_call: NA
clone_size: NA
cdr3_nt: TGTGCCAGCAGCTTACACGGTCTCACCTACGAGCAGTACTTC
cdr3_aa: CASSLHGLTYEQYF

j_call: TRBJ1-6
v_call: TRBV19
d_call: NA
clone_size: once
cdr3_nt: TGTGCCAGTAGTATAGGACGGTTCCACGAGGAAAATTCACCCCTCCACTTT
cdr3_aa: CASSIGRFHEENSPLHF

j_call: TRBJ2-2
v_call: TRBV24-1
d_call: NA
clone_size: few
cdr3_nt: TGTGCCACCAGTGACCACCCGAGGGATTCGAACACCGGGGAGCTGTTTTTT
cdr3_aa: CATSDHPRDSNTGELFF

j_call: TRBJ2-1
v_call: TRBV27
d_call: TRBD2
clone_size: NA
cdr3_nt: TGTGCCAGCACCACGCGGGGACTAGCAGAGAATGAGCAGTTCTTC
cdr3_aa: CASTTRGLAENEQFF

j_call: TRBJ2-3
v_call: TRBV3-1/TRBV3-2
d_call: NA
clone_size: NA
cdr3_nt: TGTGCCAGCAGCCAAGGTTCGGTAAGCACAGATACGCAGTATTTT
cdr3_aa: CASSQGSVSTDTQYF

j_call: TRBJ1-3
v_call: TRBV19
d_call: TRBD1
clone_size: NA
cdr3_nt: TGTGCCAGTAGTATTCGGGACAGGGCTGGAAACACCATATATTTT
cdr3_aa: CASSIRDRAGNTIYF

j_call: TRBJ2-7
v_call: TRBV7-5
d_call: NA
clone_size: NA
cdr3_nt: TGTGCCAGCAGCTCCTACGAGCAGTACTTC
cdr3_aa: CASSSYEQYF

j_call: TRBJ1-6
v_call: TRBV19
d_call: TRBD1
clone_size: NA
cdr3_nt: TGTGCCAGTAGTACCACGGACAGGGGTAATTCACCCCTCCACTTT
cdr3_aa: CASSTTDRGNSPLHF

j_call: TRBJ2-2
v_call: TRBV6-1
d_call: NA
clone_size: NA
cdr3_nt: TGTGCCAGCAGTGAATTGACCAGGGGAGCGAGCGGGGAGCTGTTTTTT
cdr3_aa: CASSELTRGASGELFF

j_call: TRBJ2-2
v_call: TRBV6-5
d_call: TRBD1
clone_size: NA
cdr3_nt: TGTGCCAGCAGGCAGGGGGCTCCCGGGGAGCTGTTTTTT
cdr3_aa: CASRQGAPGELFF

j_call: TRBJ1-5
v_call: TRBV19
d_call: NA
clone_size: once
cdr3_nt: TGTGCCAGTAGTATACGGGGTGATGGAGAGCCCCAGCATTTT
cdr3_aa: CASSIRGDGEPQHF

j_call: TRBJ2-7
v_call: TRBV28
d_call: TRBD2
clone_size: once
cdr3_nt: TGTGCCACTCTACCGGGGGGGGGTTCCGAGCAGTACTTC
cdr3_aa: CATLPGGGSEQYF

j_call: TRBJ1-2
v_call: TRBV18
d_call: NA
clone_size: NA
cdr3_nt: TGTGCCAGCTCACCGGAAAGGAGTGGCTACACCTTC
cdr3_aa: CASSPERSGYTF

j_call: TRBJ1-4
v_call: TRBV30
d_call: NA
clone_size: NA
cdr3_nt: TGTGCCTGGAGTTCCCCGGACAGATTTAATGAAAAACTGTTTTTT
cdr3_aa: CAWSSPDRFNEKLFF

j_call: TRBJ1-1
v_call: TRBV24-1
d_call: TRBD1
clone_size: NA
cdr3_nt: TGTGCCACCAGTGATTCAGGACGGACAGGGAGGACTGAAGCTTTCTTT
cdr3_aa: CATSDSGRTGRTEAFF

j_call: TRBJ1-1
v_call: TRBV5-6
d_call: TRBD1
clone_size: NA
cdr3_nt: TGTGCCAGCAGATACCTAGACAGGGGAAGTGCGGGGGCTTTCTTT
cdr3_aa: CASRYLDRGSAGAFF

j_call: TRBJ1-1
v_call: TRBV6-1
d_call: TRBD1
clone_size: NA
cdr3_nt: TGTGCCAGCAGTGCCAAGACAGGGTTTGGGAGTGGTAAGGCTGAAGCTTTCTTT
cdr3_aa: CASSAKTGFGSGKAEAFF

j_call: TRBJ1-2
v_call: TRBV19
d_call: NA
clone_size: once
cdr3_nt: TGTGCCAGTAGCCTCTTGGCCGGCAGGGGAAGGGTGGGCTACACCTTC
cdr3_aa: CASSLLAGRGRVGYTF

j_call: TRBJ1-2
v_call: TRBV18
d_call: TRBD1
clone_size: NA
cdr3_nt: TGTGCCAGCTCACCATCTCTTTCATCAGGGGGCAACACCAACTATGGCTACACCTTC
cdr3_aa: CASSPSLSSGGNTNYGYTF

j_call: TRBJ1-4
v_call: TRBV15
d_call: NA
clone_size: NA
cdr3_nt: TGTGCCACCAGCAGAGTTTACAGCGAAAAACTGTTTTTT
cdr3_aa: CATSRVYSEKLFF

j_call: TRBJ1-1
v_call: TRBV12-3/TRBV12-4
d_call: NA
clone_size: NA
cdr3_nt: TGTGCCAGCAGTCCAGTCAAAATTAAGGCTTTCTTT
cdr3_aa: CASSPVKIKAFF

j_call: TRBJ2-7
v_call: TRBV5-4
d_call: TRBD1
clone_size: NA
cdr3_nt: TGTGCCAGCAGCTTACAGGGGGGAGTGCTCGAGCAGTACTTC
cdr3_aa: CASSLQGGVLEQYF

j_call: TRBJ2-1
v_call: TRBV7-9
d_call: NA
clone_size: NA
cdr3_nt: TGTGCCAGCAGCTTAGCGGGACTGGATGAGCAGTTCTTC
cdr3_aa: CASSLAGLDEQFF

j_call: TRBJ2-2
v_call: TRBV4-2
d_call: NA
clone_size: NA
cdr3_nt: TGTGCCAGCAGCCAAGATAACAGGGTCGACACCGGGGAGCTGTTTTTT
cdr3_aa: CASSQDNRVDTGELFF

j_call: TRBJ1-5
v_call: TRBV7-2
d_call: NA
clone_size: NA
cdr3_nt: TGTGCCAGCAGCGACCCGGGACATGATCAGCCCCAGCATTTT
cdr3_aa: CASSDPGHDQPQHF

j_call: TRBJ1-3
v_call: TRBV3-1/TRBV3-2
d_call: NA
clone_size: NA
cdr3_nt: TGTGCCAGCAGCCATTCAGGGGCGGGAAACACCATATATTTT
cdr3_aa: CASSHSGAGNTIYF

j_call: TRBJ1-2
v_call: TRBV30
d_call: TRBD1
clone_size: NA
cdr3_nt: TGTGCCTTTGACAGGGGGTGGGGTGGCTACACCTTC
cdr3_aa: CAFDRGWGGYTF

j_call: TRBJ2-1
v_call: TRBV19
d_call: NA
clone_size: NA
cdr3_nt: TGTGCCAGTAGTGTCTGGGGCGGATACAATGAGCAGTTCTTC
cdr3_aa: CASSVWGGYNEQFF